The entry below describes one TCR beta chain. This clone registers as medium-sized (0.01 to 0.1%) within its sample. Its antigen is unknown. No quality values exist for individual bases; no much larger clone is one base distant. V drops 1 base and J drops 1 base, leaving 7 bases in between. Reading from cysteine to phenylalanine, the CDR3 counts 14 amino acids. The only DNA kept is the CDR3, 42 bases in frame from the first base. Library construction relied on PCR. Sequenced using an Illumina HiSeq 4000. High-throughput sequencing was used to profile the TCR beta-chain CDR3 region of every patient. On the study's bioinformatics: A classifier to discriminate distant-metastatic papillary thyroid cancer patients was built from CDR3 differences across clinicopathological groups. To measure repertoire diversity the researchers used the Shannon index, while the Morisita-Horn index served to gauge how similar the tumor and blood repertoires were. The raw public reads went through TCRdb reprocessing: fastp at Q25, MiXCR clone calling, in-frame beta chains kept. The V and J calls here are based on TCRdb, not the publication. For this sample there are roughly 13,000 clones; under 30% appear just once. 12% of the sample is in the top ten clones.

This entry belongs to a study of metastatic and nonmetastatic thyroid tumors (dated by TCRdb to 2020 to 2022). Looking at the study overall: Repertoires from peripheral blood and from tumor or nodule tissue samples of malignant and benign thyroid patients were compared.

The study at large found these results: In both blood and tumor samples, malignant tumors were reported to have significantly higher TCR beta diversity than benign nodules.

No patient had received any treatment before thyroid surgery. Using T-cell receptor beta sequencing, the researchers looked back retrospectively at clinical samples from patients, gathered between the early 2010s and the late 2010s. The source material was tumor tissue. Recombination connected TRBV12-3 or TRBV12-4 to TRBJ2-5; the D gene cannot be named for sure. The sequence came from a female donor with papillary thyroid cancer or a benign thyroid nodule (not recorded which). Some clones in this sample may be carry-over from other donors' samples. The CDR3 has the sequence CASSLGRIQETQYF. The sequenced DNA is TGTGCCAGCAGTTTAGGTCGGATCCAAGAGACCCAGTACTTC.